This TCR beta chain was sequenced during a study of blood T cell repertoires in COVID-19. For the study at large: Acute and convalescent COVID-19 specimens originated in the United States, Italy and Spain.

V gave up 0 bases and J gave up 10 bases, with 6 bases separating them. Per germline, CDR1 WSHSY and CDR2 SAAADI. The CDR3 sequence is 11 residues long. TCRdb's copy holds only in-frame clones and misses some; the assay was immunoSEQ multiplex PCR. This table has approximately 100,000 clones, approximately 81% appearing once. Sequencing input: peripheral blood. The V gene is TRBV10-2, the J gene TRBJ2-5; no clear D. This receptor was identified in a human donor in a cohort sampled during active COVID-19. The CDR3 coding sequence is TGCGCCAGCAGTGAGTCCTACAGCCAGTACTTC. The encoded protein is CASSESYSQYF.